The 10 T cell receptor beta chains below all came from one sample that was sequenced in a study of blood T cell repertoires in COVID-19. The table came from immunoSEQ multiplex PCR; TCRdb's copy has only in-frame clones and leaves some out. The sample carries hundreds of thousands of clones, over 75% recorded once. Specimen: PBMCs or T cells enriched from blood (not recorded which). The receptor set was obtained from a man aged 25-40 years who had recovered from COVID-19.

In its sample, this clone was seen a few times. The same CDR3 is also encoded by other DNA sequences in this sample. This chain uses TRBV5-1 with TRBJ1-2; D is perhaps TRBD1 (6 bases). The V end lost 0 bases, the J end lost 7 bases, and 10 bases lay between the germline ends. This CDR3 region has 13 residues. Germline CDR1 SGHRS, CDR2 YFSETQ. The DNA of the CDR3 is TGCGCCAGCAGCTTGGGCCAGGGGAGTGGCTACACCTTC. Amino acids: CASSLGQGSGYTF.

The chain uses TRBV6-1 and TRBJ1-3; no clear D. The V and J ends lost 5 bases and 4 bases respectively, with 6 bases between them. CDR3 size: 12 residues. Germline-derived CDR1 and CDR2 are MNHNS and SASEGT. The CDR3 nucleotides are TGTGCCAGCAGTTTTATGGGAAACACCATATATTTT. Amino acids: CASSFMGNTIYF.

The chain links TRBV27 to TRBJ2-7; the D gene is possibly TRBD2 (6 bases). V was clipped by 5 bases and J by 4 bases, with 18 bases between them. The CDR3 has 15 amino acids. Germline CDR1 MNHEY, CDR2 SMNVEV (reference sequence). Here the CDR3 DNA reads TGTGCCAGCAGTCTTGGTGGCGGGGTAGGTTACGAGCAGTACTTC. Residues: CASSLGGGVGYEQYF.

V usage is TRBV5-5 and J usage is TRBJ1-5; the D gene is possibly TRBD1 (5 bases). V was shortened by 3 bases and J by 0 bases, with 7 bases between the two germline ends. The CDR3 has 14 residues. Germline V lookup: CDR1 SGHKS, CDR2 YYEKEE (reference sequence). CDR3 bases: TGTGCCAGCAGCTCGACAGATAGCAATCAGCCCCAGCATTTT. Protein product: CASSSTDSNQPQHF.

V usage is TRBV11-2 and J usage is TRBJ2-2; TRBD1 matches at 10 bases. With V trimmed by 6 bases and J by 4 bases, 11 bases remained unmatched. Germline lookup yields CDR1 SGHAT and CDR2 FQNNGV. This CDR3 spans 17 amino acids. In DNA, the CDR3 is TGTGCCAGCAGTCAAGGGAGTGGGACAGGGGCCACCGGGGAGCTGTTTTTT. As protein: CASSQGSGTGATGELFF.

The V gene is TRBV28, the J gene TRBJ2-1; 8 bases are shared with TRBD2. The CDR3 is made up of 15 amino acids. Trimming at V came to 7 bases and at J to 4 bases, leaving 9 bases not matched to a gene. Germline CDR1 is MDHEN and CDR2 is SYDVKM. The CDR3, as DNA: TGTGCCAGCACCGTTTCCGCGGGAGGATACAATGAGCAGTTCTTC. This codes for CASTVSAGGYNEQFF.

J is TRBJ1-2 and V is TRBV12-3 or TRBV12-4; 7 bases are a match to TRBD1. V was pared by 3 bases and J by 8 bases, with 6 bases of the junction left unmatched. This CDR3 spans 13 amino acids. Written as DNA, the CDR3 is TGTGCCAGCAGTTTCACAGGGGTAAACGGCTACACCTTC. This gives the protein CASSFTGVNGYTF.

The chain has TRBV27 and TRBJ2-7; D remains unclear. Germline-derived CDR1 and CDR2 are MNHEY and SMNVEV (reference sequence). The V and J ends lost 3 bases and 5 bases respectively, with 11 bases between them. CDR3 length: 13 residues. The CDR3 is CASSLIYRDEQYF. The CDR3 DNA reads TGTGCCAGCAGTTTGATCTACCGCGACGAGCAGTACTTC.

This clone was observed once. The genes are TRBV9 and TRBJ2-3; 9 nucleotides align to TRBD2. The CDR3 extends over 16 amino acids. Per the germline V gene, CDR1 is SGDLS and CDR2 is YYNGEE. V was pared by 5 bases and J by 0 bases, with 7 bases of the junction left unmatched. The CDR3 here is CASRGGGLASTDTQYF. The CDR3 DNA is TGTGCCAGCAGAGGGGGAGGACTAGCGAGCACAGATACGCAGTATTTT.

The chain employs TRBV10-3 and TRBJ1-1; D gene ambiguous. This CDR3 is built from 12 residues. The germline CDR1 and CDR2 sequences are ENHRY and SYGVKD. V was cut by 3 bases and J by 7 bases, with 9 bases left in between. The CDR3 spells CAISDPPGEAFF. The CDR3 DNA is TGTGCCATCAGTGACCCCCCGGGTGAAGCTTTCTTT.